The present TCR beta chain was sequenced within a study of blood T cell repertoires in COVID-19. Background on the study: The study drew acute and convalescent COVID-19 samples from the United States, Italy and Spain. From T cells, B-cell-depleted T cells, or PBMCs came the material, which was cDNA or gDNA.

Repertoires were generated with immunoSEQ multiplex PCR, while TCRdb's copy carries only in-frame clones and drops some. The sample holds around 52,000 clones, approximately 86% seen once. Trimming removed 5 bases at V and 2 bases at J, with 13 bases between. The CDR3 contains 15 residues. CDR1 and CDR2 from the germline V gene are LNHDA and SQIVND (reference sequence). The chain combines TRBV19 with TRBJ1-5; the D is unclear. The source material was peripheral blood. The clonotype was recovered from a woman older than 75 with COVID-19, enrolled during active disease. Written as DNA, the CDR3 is TGTGCCAGTAGTCCCCCCCCGGTTGGCAATCAGCCCCAGCATTTT. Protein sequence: CASSPPPVGNQPQHF.